Listed here are 32 T cell receptor beta chains from one sample, sequenced in a study of blood T cell repertoires in COVID-19 (dated by TCRdb to about 2020). Libraries were prepared through the immunoSEQ multiplex PCR assay. TCRdb took this table from immuneACCESS and kept in-frame rearrangements with V and J called. Such tables lack part of the clones; where checked against another copy, unresolved V genes explain under half of the gap, and the rest is unexplained. This sample comprises around 300,000 clones, approximately 85% of them detected only once. The ten largest clones take up 9.5% to 12% of the sample. Source material: peripheral blood. The receptors originated from a woman aged 65 to 85 with acute or convalescent COVID-19.

The chain employs TRBV19 and TRBJ2-7; 7 bases match TRBD2. CDR1 and CDR2 (germline): LNHDA, SQIVND (reference sequence). The CDR3 has 15 amino acids. V shed 5 bases, J shed 1 base, and the junction held 8 bases outside the gene matches. CDR3 nucleotides: TGTGCCAGTAGTCGCGCTAGCGGATTGTCCTACGAGCAGTACTTC. It specifies CASSRASGLSYEQYF.

The rearrangement joins TRBV9 to TRBJ1-3, with TRBD1 as a possible D gene (6 bases). Germline V gene data show CDR1 as SGDLS and CDR2 as YYNGEE. V lost 3 bases to trimming and J lost 2 bases, with 12 bases between them. CDR3 length: 15 residues. In nucleotides, the CDR3 is TGTGCCAGCAGCGACAACAGGGTTACTGGAAACACCATATATTTT. Its protein product is CASSDNRVTGNTIYF.

The genes are TRBV5-1 and TRBJ2-5; 9 positions agree with TRBD1. From germline, CDR1 is SGHRS and CDR2 YFSETQ. Trimming at V came to 4 bases and at J to 9 bases, leaving 10 bases not matched to a gene. This CDR3 contains 14 residues. DNA for the CDR3: TGCGCCAGCAGCCAACAGGGGGCTCTTGTGGCCCAGTACTTC. Translating it yields CASSQQGALVAQYF.

Comments on this clone: Other DNA sequences in this specimen translate into the identical CDR3. The CDR3 spells CASSRGQSYEQYF. The CDR3 nucleotides read TGTGCCAGCTCACGAGGACAGTCCTACGAGCAGTACTTC. The chain links TRBV18 to TRBJ2-7, with D tentatively TRBD1 (6 bases). The CDR3 covers 13 residues. The V end lost 4 bases, the J end lost 1 base, and 8 bases lay between the germline ends. The germline V gene has CDR1 KGHSH and CDR2 LQKENI. Drawing the rest from reference TRBV18 and TRBJ2-7, the complete variable domain is NAGVMQNPRHLVRRRGQEARLRCSPMKGHSHVYWYRQLPEEGLKFMVYLQKENIIDESGMPKERFSAEFPKEGPSILRIQQVVRGDSAAYFCASSRGQSYEQYFGPGTRLTVT.

Points on this clone: This sample also contains other DNA sequences that code for the same CDR3. CDR3 sequence: CASSLGGLNTEAFF. The CDR3 DNA sequence: TGTGCCAGCAGCTTAGGAGGGCTTAACACTGAAGCTTTCTTT. This chain connects TRBV7-3 to TRBJ1-1; D is undetermined. This CDR3 spans 14 amino acids. V lost 2 bases, J lost 2 bases, and 9 bases lay in between. Germline CDR1 reads SGHTA; CDR2 reads FQGTGA. Full variable domain (remainder filled in from reference TRBV7-3 and TRBJ1-1): GAGVSQTPSNKVTEKGKYVELRCDPISGHTALYWYRQSLGQGPEFLIYFQGTGAADDSGLPNDRFFAVRPEGSVSTLKIQRTERGDSAVYLCASSLGGLNTEAFFGQGTRLTVV.

This chain links TRBV11-1 with TRBJ1-1; D is unresolved. The CDR3 has 15 amino acids. Trimming shortened V by 5 bases and J by 1 base, and 14 bases separated the two germline ends. The germline CDR1 and CDR2 sequences are SGHAT and FQDESV (reference sequence). Written as DNA, the CDR3 is TGTGCCAGCAGCAATTTGAGACACCGGAACACTGAAGCTTTCTTT. This codes for CASSNLRHRNTEAFF.

This chain links TRBV3-1 (or the pseudogene TRBV3-2) with TRBJ2-6; TRBD2 might be the D (5 bases). This CDR3 has 16 residues. The germline V and J ends were trimmed by 1 base and 3 bases, with 10 bases remaining between them. Per germline, CDR1 LGHDT and CDR2 YNNKEL (reference sequence). The CDR3 DNA is TGTGCCAGCAGCCAAGTGTTCCGGGGTGGGGCCAACGTCCTGACTTTC. Residues: CASSQVFRGGANVLTF.

The chain is built from TRBV18 and TRBJ1-5, with D possibly TRBD1 on 5 matching bases. CDR1 and CDR2 (germline): KGHSH, LQKENI. CDR3 size: 15 residues. Trimming cost V 5 bases and J 6 bases, with 17 bases left between them. The CDR3 loop is CASSVQQGTSQPQHF. The CDR3 DNA reads as TGTGCCAGCTCAGTCCAGCAGGGTACGAGTCAGCCCCAGCATTTT.

The chain employs TRBV15 and TRBJ1-5; maybe TRBD1 (5 bases). This CDR3 spans 15 amino acids. V shed 5 bases and J shed 7 bases, with 18 bases lying between them. Germline assignment: CDR1 LNHNV and CDR2 YYDKDF (reference sequence). The CDR3 DNA is TGTGCCACCAGCGGGGCGCTCTCCCGAGGCCAGCCCCAGCATTTT. It specifies CATSGALSRGQPQHF.

The chain links TRBV19 to TRBJ2-6, with D possibly TRBD1 on 5 matching bases. The CDR3 has 17 amino acids. Germline CDR1 reads LNHDA; CDR2 reads SQIVND (reference sequence). V was trimmed by 5 bases and J by 1 base, leaving 15 bases between them. The DNA for the CDR3 is TGTGCCAGTAGTGTCGGGTCTCCAGGGTCTGGGGCCAACGTCCTGACTTTC. Protein: CASSVGSPGSGANVLTF.

The genes are TRBV9 and TRBJ1-2; TRBD1 matches 7 bases. Germline V gene lookup returns CDR1 SGDLS and CDR2 YYNGEE. Trimming at V came to 3 bases and at J to 0 bases, leaving 5 bases not matched to a gene. The CDR3 runs to 15 residues. CDR3 region: CASSERTGANYGYTF. CDR3 bases: TGTGCCAGCAGCGAGCGGACAGGAGCTAACTATGGCTACACCTTC.

V is TRBV2 and J is TRBJ1-5, with D unresolved. In germline, CDR1 is SNHLY, CDR2 FYNNEI. The CDR3 is made up of 12 amino acids. Trimming left V 4 bases short and J 6 bases short, with 7 bases between. CDR3 coding DNA: TGTGCCAGCAGTGGAGGTTTTCAGCCCCAGCATTTT. The encoded protein is CASSGGFQPQHF. Looking up the rest from reference TRBV2 and TRBJ1-5 gives the full variable domain: EPEVTQTPSHQVTQMGQEVILRCVPISNHLYFYWYRQILGQKVEFLVSFYNNEISEKSEIFDDQFSVERPDGSNFTLKIRSTKLEDSAMYFCASSGGFQPQHFGDGTRLSIL.

The gene calls are TRBV7-8 and TRBJ2-3, with 13 bases lining up with TRBD2. Germline V CDR1 and CDR2: SGHVS, FQNEAQ. The CDR3 is 17 amino acids. Germline trimming cut 5 bases from V and 4 bases from J; bases unmatched to any gene: 9. CDR3 sequence: CASSPYRTSGGADTQYF. As DNA, the CDR3 is TGTGCCAGCAGCCCGTACCGAACTAGCGGGGGGGCAGATACGCAGTATTTT. Using reference TRBV7-8 and TRBJ2-3 for the parts outside the CDR3, the full variable domain is GAGVSQSPRYKVAKRGQDVALRCDPISGHVSLFWYQQALGQGPEFLTYFQNEAQLDKSGLPSDRFFAERPEGSVSTLKIQRTQQEDSAVYLCASSPYRTSGGADTQYFGPGTRLTVL.

The chain carries TRBV7-2 and TRBJ1-2; the D is unclear. Trimming pared 5 bases from V and 6 bases from J, leaving 22 bases between. This CDR3 is built from 16 residues. Germline V lookup: CDR1 SGHTA, CDR2 FQGNSA. The CDR3: CASSRRRGPGRHGYTF. The CDR3 DNA reads TGTGCCAGCAGCCGCAGGCGGGGTCCGGGTCGTCATGGCTACACCTTC.

The chain couples TRBV11-2 to TRBJ2-2; 9 nucleotides align to TRBD2. V was clipped by 3 bases and J by 4 bases; unmatched bases: 12. Looked up from germline, CDR1 is SGHAT and CDR2 is FQNNGV. The CDR3 is 18 amino acids. CDR3 amino acids: CASSLLTGRGGPTGELFF. The CDR3 DNA is TGTGCCAGCAGCTTGCTGACGGGGCGGGGGGGCCCCACCGGGGAGCTGTTTTTT.

The gene calls are TRBV2 and TRBJ2-2, with 10 bases identical to TRBD1. Germline CDR1 reads SNHLY; CDR2 reads FYNNEI. This CDR3 contains 12 residues. The CDR3, as DNA: TGTGCGAAGGGACAGGGGTCAGGGGAGCTGTTTTTT. Encoded protein: CAKGQGSGELFF.

This clone was observed a single time. This CDR3 is CASREGVGYTF. Here the CDR3 DNA reads TGTGCCAGCAGGGAGGGAGTTGGCTACACCTTC. The chain recombines TRBV2 with TRBJ1-2; D is uncertain. This CDR3 comprises 11 residues. Per the germline V gene, CDR1 is SNHLY and CDR2 is FYNNEI. Trimming shortened V by 6 bases and J by 7 bases, and 9 bases separated the two germline ends.

The rearrangement uses TRBV7-9 and TRBJ2-7, with D tentatively TRBD1 (6 bases). V was clipped by 5 bases and J by 2 bases, with 13 bases between them. The germline CDR1 and CDR2 sequences are SEHNR and FQNEAQ (reference sequence). This CDR3 region has 14 residues. The CDR3 here is CASSPGDTPYEQYF. CDR3 nucleotide sequence: TGTGCCAGCAGCCCCGGGGACACCCCCTACGAGCAGTACTTC.

This clone is a singleton in its sample. The germline gene is not matched at one end of the junction; a read error may be the cause. CDR3: CASSERSTGNTIYF. CDR3 DNA: TGCGCCAGCAGTGAGCGTTCGACTGGAAACACTATATATTTT. The V and J genes are TRBV10-1 and TRBJ1-3; D is uncertain. CDR1 and CDR2 (germline): WNHNN, SYGVQD (reference sequence). The CDR3 is 14 amino acids.

This chain connects TRBV11-3 to TRBJ2-1, with TRBD1 as a possible D gene (5 bases). Trimming removed 5 bases from V and 6 bases from J, with 14 bases in between. The V gene's germline CDR1 is SGHNT and CDR2 YENEEA. The CDR3 contains 14 residues. The CDR3 DNA reads as TGTGCCAGCAGCCTTGACAGCAAAAGCAATGAGCAGTTCTTC. It specifies CASSLDSKSNEQFF.

The chain couples TRBV5-4 to TRBJ2-2; 8 bases fit TRBD1. The V gene's germline CDR1 is SGHNT and CDR2 YYREEE (reference sequence). The CDR3 totals 17 residues. V lost 0 bases to trimming and J lost 5 bases; unmatched junction nucleotides: 9. CDR3 loop: CASSLGPQGARTGELFF. CDR3 sequence (DNA): TGTGCCAGCAGCTTGGGACCCCAGGGGGCGCGGACCGGGGAGCTGTTTTTT.

The table lists this clone with a few counts. The chain joins TRBV5-6 to TRBJ1-5; D may be TRBD1 (5 bases). Germline lookup yields CDR1 SGHDT and CDR2 YYEEEE. Trimming shortened V by 2 bases and J by 10 bases, and 13 bases separated the two germline ends. The CDR3 contains 13 residues. The CDR3 DNA reads as TGTGCCAGCAGCTTACAGGAGTCGGGCCCCCAGCATTTT. Its protein is CASSLQESGPQHF.

This chain joins TRBV5-1 and TRBJ2-3; TRBD1 is a possible D gene (6 bases). CDR1 and CDR2 from the germline V gene are SGHRS and YFSETQ. CDR3 size: 15 residues. Trimming stripped 0 bases from V and 4 bases from J, with 12 bases between. In nucleotides, the CDR3 is TGCGCCAGCAGCTTGGCCGGGACACCGCCAGATACGCAGTATTTT. This sequence encodes CASSLAGTPPDTQYF.

This clone has just a few counts. The CDR3 here is CASSEDLAMNYGYTF. In DNA, the CDR3 is TGTGCCAGCAGCGAGGATCTAGCCATGAACTATGGCTACACCTTC. The rearrangement joins TRBV7-9 to TRBJ1-2; no reliable D call. The CDR3 is made up of 15 amino acids. V shed 5 bases and J shed 2 bases, with 15 bases lying between them. Germline V gives CDR1 SEHNR, CDR2 FQNEAQ (reference sequence).

This chain links TRBV7-9 with TRBJ2-1, with 7 nucleotides matching TRBD2. The length of the CDR3 is 18 residues. V lost 2 bases and J lost 5; bases outside the gene matches: 15. Germline V gives CDR1 SEHNR, CDR2 FQNEAQ (reference sequence). CDR3 loop: CASSLLELGASGNNEQFF. For the CDR3, the DNA is TGTGCCAGCAGCTTATTGGAACTTGGGGCTAGCGGAAACAATGAGCAGTTCTTC.

This clone was counted only a few times. The chain uses TRBV7-6 and TRBJ2-2, with D perhaps matching TRBD2 (6 bases). Germline CDR1 reads SGHVS; CDR2 reads FNYEAQ. Trimming removed 5 bases at V and 1 base at J, with 14 bases between. The CDR3 is made up of 16 amino acids. The DNA for the CDR3 is TGTGCCAGCAGCGCCCGCGGGACGGGGAACACCGGGGAGCTGTTTTTT. Amino acids: CASSARGTGNTGELFF.

The gene calls are TRBV5-6 and TRBJ2-7; D possibly corresponds to TRBD2 (6 bases). The CDR3 sequence is 13 residues long. CDR1 is SGHDT and CDR2 is YYEEEE in the germline V gene. The V end lost 0 bases, the J end lost 9 bases, and 13 bases lay between the germline ends. DNA for the CDR3: TGTGCCAGCAGCTTGGTGGCTAGCGAGGGGCAGTACTTC. This codes for CASSLVASEGQYF.

The V gene is TRBV5-4, the J gene TRBJ1-3; 8 nucleotides match TRBD1. There are 16 residues in the CDR3. V trimming: 4 bases; J trimming: 4 bases; junction bases outside the gene matches: 10. CDR1 and CDR2 (germline): SGHNT, YYREEE (reference sequence). The CDR3 region is CASSDRQGRAGNTIYF. CDR3 nucleotide sequence: TGTGCCAGCAGCGACCGACAGGGGAGAGCAGGAAACACCATATATTTT.

This clone was detected once. The chain combines TRBV6-1 with TRBJ1-3, with D perhaps TRBD1 (5 bases). The CDR3 is 16 residues long. V lost 3 bases to trimming and J lost 0 bases, with 12 bases between them. Germline V gene data show CDR1 as MNHNS and CDR2 as SASEGT. The CDR3 here is CASSEARGSSGNTIYF. CDR3 DNA sequence: TGTGCCAGCAGTGAGGCACGGGGGAGCTCTGGAAACACCATATATTTT.

The rearrangement uses TRBV3-1 (or the pseudogene TRBV3-2) and TRBJ1-1; D ambiguous. This CDR3 region has 12 residues. The germline V and J ends were trimmed by 8 bases and 7 bases, with 14 bases remaining between them. The germline V gene has CDR1 LGHDT and CDR2 YNNKEL (reference sequence). As DNA, the CDR3 is TGTGCCAGCGGAATGGTAGGGAGTGAAGCTTTCTTT. Amino acid sequence: CASGMVGSEAFF.

The chain combines TRBV3-1 (or the pseudogene TRBV3-2) with TRBJ2-1; D gene unclear. The V gene lost 3 bases and the J gene lost 4 bases, with 16 bases spanning the gap. The CDR3 is made up of 16 amino acids. CDR1 is LGHDT and CDR2 is YNNKEL in the germline V gene (reference sequence). The CDR3 nucleotides are TGTGCCAGCAGCCACCTCTCCGCCGAGAGATACAATGAGCAGTTCTTC. Translated, it gives CASSHLSAERYNEQFF.

DNA for the CDR3: TGTGCCAGCAGCGCCTCACCCGGGACAGTCTACGAGCAGTACTTC. It specifies CASSASPGTVYEQYF. The V gene is TRBV11-2, the J gene TRBJ2-7, with 7 bases identical to TRBD1. Germline trimming cut 5 bases from V and 3 bases from J; bases unmatched to any gene: 10. This CDR3 region has 15 residues. Germline assignment: CDR1 SGHAT and CDR2 FQNNGV.